Listed below are T cell receptor beta chains from one sample, sequenced in a study of blood T cells in healthy people across ages. Using its own MiXCR run on the 5' RACE reads, TCRdb lists one record per CDR3 protein. The table lists approximately 690,000 distinct CDR3 sequences, approximately 50% of them singletons. Sequencing was done on a sample of blood. Every receptor here comes from a man aged 55 to 70 in good health. Each CDR3 is given with its conserved first and last residue. The D gene is left open where the match is weak. Only some rows state a clone size, as once, few, many or a class for expanded clones.

v_call	d_call	j_call	clone_size	cdr3_nt	cdr3_aa
TRBV5-1	NA	TRBJ2-7	NA	TGCGCCAGCAGCTTTGGGGACATGGTGTACGAGCAGTACTTC	CASSFGDMVYEQYF
TRBV20-1	TRBD1	TRBJ2-7	NA	TGCAGTGCTACCGGAACAGGGGGCGCTCCTCGCTACGAGCAGTACTTC	CSATGTGGAPRYEQYF
TRBV5-1	TRBD2	TRBJ2-1	NA	TGCGCCAGCAGCTTGAATTTGGCGGGGGGCCACTATGAGCAGTTCTTC	CASSLNLAGGHYEQFF
TRBV28	TRBD1	TRBJ2-6	NA	TGTGCCAGCAGTTTATTGGGACAGGGAGCCTCTGGGGCCAACGTCCTGACTTTC	CASSLLGQGASGANVLTF
TRBV7-2	NA	TRBJ1-6	NA	TGTGCCAGCAGCTATAGGGACCTTAGGTATTCACCCCTCCACTTT	CASSYRDLRYSPLHF
TRBV12-3/TRBV12-4	NA	TRBJ2-5	NA	TGTGCCAGCAGTTTAGGGGGACTGTATATTCCCCAAGAGACCCAGTACTTC	CASSLGGLYIPQETQYF
TRBV7-9	NA	TRBJ1-2	NA	TGTGCCAGCAGTCCAGGGTTTGGTGGCTACACCTTC	CASSPGFGGYTF
TRBV12-3/TRBV12-4	TRBD1	TRBJ2-7	NA	TGTGCCAGCAGTTTAGTGGTCAGGGGGTCCTACGAGCAGTACTTC	CASSLVVRGSYEQYF
TRBV29-1	NA	TRBJ1-1	NA	TGCAGCGTTGAATTGACGGCCCCAGCCACTGAAGCTTTCTTT	CSVELTAPATEAFF
TRBV2	NA	TRBJ2-5	NA	TGTGCCAGCCAAAGAACGGTTAAAGAGACCCAGTACTTC	CASQRTVKETQYF
TRBV4-2	TRBD2	TRBJ2-5	few	TGTGCCAGCAGCCAAGAGACGACGGGGGGGACGTACAATGAGCAGTACTTC	CASSQETTGGTYNEQYF